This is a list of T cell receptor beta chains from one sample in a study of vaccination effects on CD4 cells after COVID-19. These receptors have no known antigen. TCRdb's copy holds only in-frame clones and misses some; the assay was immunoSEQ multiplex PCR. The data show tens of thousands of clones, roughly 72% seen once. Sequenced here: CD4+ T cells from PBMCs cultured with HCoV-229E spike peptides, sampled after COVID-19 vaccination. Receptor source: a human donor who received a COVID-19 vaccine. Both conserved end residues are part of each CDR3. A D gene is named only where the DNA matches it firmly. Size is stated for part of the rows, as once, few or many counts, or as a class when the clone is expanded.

CDR3nt: TGTGCCAGCAGGGTACAGGAAAACTATGGCTACACCTTC
CDR3aa: CASRVQENYGYTF
j_gene: TRBJ1-2
abundance: NA
d_gene: NA
v_gene: TRBV6-5

CDR3nt: TGTGCCAGCAGCATCCCGGACGGGAGGAGTGAAAAACTGTTTTTT
CDR3aa: CASSIPDGRSEKLFF
j_gene: TRBJ1-4
abundance: NA
d_gene: NA
v_gene: TRBV7-2

CDR3nt: TGCGCCAGCAGCTTGATGGGGACTAGCGGGGGGGCAGATACGCAGTATTTT
CDR3aa: CASSLMGTSGGADTQYF
j_gene: TRBJ2-3
abundance: NA
d_gene: TRBD2
v_gene: TRBV5-1

CDR3nt: TGTGCCAGCAGTTTCTTCCAGGGCGGGGGGGCCAGTGGCTACACCTTC
CDR3aa: CASSFFQGGGASGYTF
j_gene: TRBJ1-2
abundance: NA
d_gene: NA
v_gene: TRBV6-5

CDR3nt: TGTGCCAGTAGTATCTCCAGGGGGCAGGGCTATGGCTACACCTTC
CDR3aa: CASSISRGQGYGYTF
j_gene: TRBJ1-2
abundance: NA
d_gene: TRBD1
v_gene: TRBV19

CDR3nt: TGTGCCAGCAGCTACCCCGGGACAGCTAACACTGAAGCTTTCTTT
CDR3aa: CASSYPGTANTEAFF
j_gene: TRBJ1-1
abundance: NA
d_gene: TRBD1
v_gene: TRBV5-4

CDR3nt: TGCGCCAGCAGCTGGCAGGGCAGGGGAGCAGATACGCAGTATTTT
CDR3aa: CASSWQGRGADTQYF
j_gene: TRBJ2-3
abundance: NA
d_gene: NA
v_gene: TRBV5-1

CDR3nt: TGTGCCAGCAGCTTAGTTTTCAGCCTATCCTACAATGAGCAGTTCTTC
CDR3aa: CASSLVFSLSYNEQFF
j_gene: TRBJ2-1
abundance: NA
d_gene: NA
v_gene: TRBV11-2

CDR3nt: TGTGCCAGCTCCCTGGGACAGGGCAATCAGCCCCAGCATTTT
CDR3aa: CASSLGQGNQPQHF
j_gene: TRBJ1-5
abundance: NA
d_gene: TRBD1
v_gene: TRBV18

CDR3nt: TGCGCCAGCAGCTTGGCCCGACAGGGCGGCGAGACCCAGTACTTC
CDR3aa: CASSLARQGGETQYF
j_gene: TRBJ2-5
abundance: few
d_gene: TRBD1
v_gene: TRBV5-1

CDR3nt: TGTGCCAGCAGCCACGATTCCATAGGCTACACCTTC
CDR3aa: CASSHDSIGYTF
j_gene: TRBJ1-2
abundance: few
d_gene: NA
v_gene: TRBV4-2

CDR3nt: TGCAGTGCGCGACAATCCTATGGCTACACCTTC
CDR3aa: CSARQSYGYTF
j_gene: TRBJ1-2
abundance: NA
d_gene: NA
v_gene: TRBV20-1

CDR3nt: TGTGCCAGTACCGTCACAGGGGTGCATCAGCCCCAGCATTTT
CDR3aa: CASTVTGVHQPQHF
j_gene: TRBJ1-5
abundance: NA
d_gene: TRBD1
v_gene: TRBV19

CDR3nt: TGTGCCAGCAGTACAGGGGGCTCTGGAAACACCATATATTTT
CDR3aa: CASSTGGSGNTIYF
j_gene: TRBJ1-3
abundance: NA
d_gene: TRBD1
v_gene: TRBV6-5

CDR3nt: TGTGCCAGCAGCTCGCTGGACAGGGGGATTGGAAACACCATATATTTT
CDR3aa: CASSSLDRGIGNTIYF
j_gene: TRBJ1-3
abundance: NA
d_gene: TRBD1
v_gene: TRBV7-8

CDR3nt: TGTGCCAGTAGCCGGGACAGTTTGGATCCCGGGGAGCTGTTTTTT
CDR3aa: CASSRDSLDPGELFF
j_gene: TRBJ2-2
abundance: NA
d_gene: TRBD1
v_gene: TRBV19

CDR3nt: TGTGCCAGCAGCATCGCTTCAGGGGCGGGCAATCAGCCCCAGCATTTT
CDR3aa: CASSIASGAGNQPQHF
j_gene: TRBJ1-5
abundance: NA
d_gene: NA
v_gene: TRBV5-6

CDR3nt: TGTGCCACCAGTGGGACAGGGCGGTATGGCTACACCTTC
CDR3aa: CATSGTGRYGYTF
j_gene: TRBJ1-2
abundance: NA
d_gene: TRBD1
v_gene: TRBV24-1

CDR3nt: TGCGCCAGCAGCAGGGATGGGGATACGCAGTATTTT
CDR3aa: CASSRDGDTQYF
j_gene: TRBJ2-3
abundance: NA
d_gene: NA
v_gene: TRBV5-1

CDR3nt: TGTGCCAGCAGCTTGGAGCGTCTTACCACAGATACGCAGTATTTT
CDR3aa: CASSLERLTTDTQYF
j_gene: TRBJ2-3
abundance: few
d_gene: NA
v_gene: TRBV7-2

CDR3nt: TGCGCCAGCAGCTCTTACATCGCGACAGGGATAACTCCTGGCTACACCTTC
CDR3aa: CASSSYIATGITPGYTF
j_gene: TRBJ1-2
abundance: NA
d_gene: TRBD1
v_gene: TRBV5-1

CDR3nt: TGTGCCAGCAGTTCAACGGGACTAGCGGGGGGGCACTACAATGAGCAGTTCTTC
CDR3aa: CASSSTGLAGGHYNEQFF
j_gene: TRBJ2-1
abundance: NA
d_gene: TRBD2
v_gene: TRBV27

CDR3nt: TGTGCCGGGGGAACAGCGGGGGGGCCCAGCACAGATACGCAGTATTTT
CDR3aa: CAGGTAGGPSTDTQYF
j_gene: TRBJ2-3
abundance: NA
d_gene: TRBD2
v_gene: TRBV30